The rows below give T cell receptor beta chains drawn from one sample of a study of shared clonotypes between healthy human individuals. TCRdb's table, derived via immunoSEQ multiplex PCR, lists solely in-frame clones and lacks some. The table includes around 2,000,000 clones, about 94% detected once. Sequencing was done on a sample of naive CD8+ T cells sorted from blood. These receptors all come from a man aged 18 to 30 in good health. The CDR3 runs from the conserved cysteine through the conserved F or W. The order of the fields is J gene, V gene, clone size, D gene, CDR3 protein, CDR3 DNA. D genes are given only for firm matches. Some rows have no size entry. The others give once, few or many, or a class for an expanded clone.

j_call: TRBJ2-2
v_call: TRBV28
clone_size: NA
d_call: NA
cdr3_aa: CASSYGNTGELFF
cdr3_nt: TGTGCCAGCAGTTATGGGAACACCGGGGAGCTGTTTTTT

j_call: TRBJ2-7
v_call: TRBV13
clone_size: NA
d_call: NA
cdr3_aa: CASSQGRKEQYF
cdr3_nt: TGTGCCAGCAGCCAAGGACGGAAGGAGCAGTACTTC

j_call: TRBJ2-3
v_call: TRBV11-2
clone_size: NA
d_call: NA
cdr3_aa: CASSLGLSTDTQYF
cdr3_nt: TGTGCCAGCAGCTTAGGACTGAGCACAGATACGCAGTATTTT

j_call: TRBJ2-5
v_call: TRBV28
clone_size: NA
d_call: NA
cdr3_aa: CASSLLDFQETQYF
cdr3_nt: TGTGCCAGCAGTCTACTAGATTTTCAAGAGACCCAGTACTTC

j_call: TRBJ2-1
v_call: TRBV7-9
clone_size: once
d_call: TRBD2
cdr3_aa: CASSSELAVWINEQFF
cdr3_nt: TGTGCCAGCAGCTCAGAACTAGCGGTTTGGATAAATGAGCAGTTCTTC

j_call: TRBJ1-1
v_call: TRBV6-5
clone_size: NA
d_call: TRBD1
cdr3_aa: CASSDRDGTEAFF
cdr3_nt: TGTGCCAGCAGTGACAGGGACGGCACTGAAGCTTTCTTT

j_call: TRBJ1-2
v_call: TRBV4-1
clone_size: NA
d_call: NA
cdr3_aa: CASSQDGWGSNYGYTF
cdr3_nt: TGCGCCAGCAGCCAAGATGGTTGGGGTTCTAACTATGGCTACACCTTC

j_call: TRBJ2-1
v_call: TRBV4-1
clone_size: NA
d_call: TRBD1
cdr3_aa: CASSHGTGGYNEQFF
cdr3_nt: TGCGCCAGCAGCCACGGGACAGGGGGCTACAATGAGCAGTTCTTC

j_call: TRBJ1-1
v_call: TRBV30
clone_size: NA
d_call: NA
cdr3_aa: CAWTSTANTEAFF
cdr3_nt: TGTGCCTGGACCTCTACAGCGAACACTGAAGCTTTCTTT

j_call: TRBJ2-5
v_call: TRBV4-1
clone_size: NA
d_call: NA
cdr3_aa: CASSQVAGQHVTQYF
cdr3_nt: TGCGCCAGCAGCCAAGTGGCGGGGCAGCATGTGACCCAGTACTTC

j_call: TRBJ2-7
v_call: TRBV4-1
clone_size: NA
d_call: TRBD2
cdr3_aa: CASSQQLAGGREQYF
cdr3_nt: TGCGCCAGCAGCCAACAACTAGCGGGAGGGCGCGAGCAGTACTTC

j_call: TRBJ2-1
v_call: TRBV7-9
clone_size: NA
d_call: NA
cdr3_aa: CASSYIVTYNEQFF
cdr3_nt: TGTGCCAGCAGTTATATCGTGACCTACAATGAGCAGTTCTTC

j_call: TRBJ1-1
v_call: TRBV7-9
clone_size: NA
d_call: NA
cdr3_aa: CASSLEWAGASLGTEAFF
cdr3_nt: TGTGCCAGCAGCTTAGAGTGGGCAGGGGCCTCTTTAGGGACTGAAGCTTTCTTT

j_call: TRBJ1-6
v_call: TRBV28
clone_size: once
d_call: TRBD1
cdr3_aa: CASSLTGFFNSPLHF
cdr3_nt: TGTGCCAGCAGTTTGACAGGGTTCTTTAATTCACCCCTCCACTTT

j_call: TRBJ2-7
v_call: TRBV5-1
clone_size: NA
d_call: TRBD2
cdr3_aa: CASSLSGLVYEQYF
cdr3_nt: TGCGCCAGCAGCTTGAGTGGACTAGTATACGAGCAGTACTTC

j_call: TRBJ2-7
v_call: TRBV28
clone_size: NA
d_call: NA
cdr3_aa: CASSPSGLGHEQYF
cdr3_nt: TGTGCCAGCAGCCCGTCGGGGCTCGGGCACGAGCAGTACTTC

j_call: TRBJ2-2
v_call: TRBV14
clone_size: NA
d_call: NA
cdr3_aa: CASSQDRVTGELFF
cdr3_nt: TGTGCCAGCAGCCAAGACCGGGTCACCGGGGAGCTGTTTTTT

j_call: TRBJ2-7
v_call: TRBV27
clone_size: NA
d_call: NA
cdr3_aa: CASRPQGGAYEQYF
cdr3_nt: TGTGCCAGCAGACCACAGGGGGGGGCCTACGAGCAGTACTTC

j_call: TRBJ2-7
v_call: TRBV2
clone_size: NA
d_call: TRBD1
cdr3_aa: CATGQGAYEQYF
cdr3_nt: TGTGCCACGGGACAGGGGGCCTACGAGCAGTACTTC

j_call: TRBJ2-3
v_call: TRBV5-1
clone_size: NA
d_call: TRBD1
cdr3_aa: CASSPGQASTDTQYF
cdr3_nt: TGCGCCAGCAGCCCGGGACAGGCGAGCACAGATACGCAGTATTTT

j_call: TRBJ2-7
v_call: TRBV7-2
clone_size: NA
d_call: NA
cdr3_aa: CASSFAGPEYEQYF
cdr3_nt: TGTGCCAGCAGCTTTGCAGGGCCCGAATACGAGCAGTACTTC

j_call: TRBJ2-3
v_call: TRBV11-2
clone_size: NA
d_call: TRBD1
cdr3_aa: CASSYRDRAGTDTQYF
cdr3_nt: TGTGCCAGCAGCTACCGGGACAGGGCCGGCACAGATACGCAGTATTTT

j_call: TRBJ2-7
v_call: TRBV7-8
clone_size: NA
d_call: NA
cdr3_aa: CASSLAIAGDSYEQYF
cdr3_nt: TGTGCCAGCAGCTTAGCGATCGCAGGCGACTCCTACGAGCAGTACTTC

j_call: TRBJ2-1
v_call: TRBV30
clone_size: NA
d_call: NA
cdr3_aa: CAWSWRDPSNEQFF
cdr3_nt: TGTGCCTGGAGTTGGAGGGATCCCTCCAATGAGCAGTTCTTC

j_call: TRBJ2-2
v_call: TRBV27
clone_size: NA
d_call: NA
cdr3_aa: CAIGSVFANTGELFF
cdr3_nt: TGTGCCATCGGAAGCGTATTCGCGAACACCGGGGAGCTGTTTTTT

j_call: TRBJ2-7
v_call: TRBV30
clone_size: NA
d_call: NA
cdr3_aa: CAWNGQAYEQYF
cdr3_nt: TGTGCCTGGAACGGACAAGCCTACGAGCAGTACTTC

j_call: TRBJ2-5
v_call: TRBV10-2
clone_size: NA
d_call: NA
cdr3_aa: CASSEEYGQETQYF
cdr3_nt: TGCGCCAGCAGTGAGGAGTATGGGCAAGAGACCCAGTACTTC

j_call: TRBJ2-5
v_call: TRBV4-3
clone_size: NA
d_call: NA
cdr3_aa: CASSQDRALETQYF
cdr3_nt: TGCGCCAGCAGCCAAGACAGGGCGCTGGAGACCCAGTACTTC

j_call: TRBJ1-1
v_call: TRBV27
clone_size: NA
d_call: NA
cdr3_aa: CASSLSQDTEAFF
cdr3_nt: TGTGCCAGCAGTTTATCACAAGACACTGAAGCTTTCTTT

j_call: TRBJ1-1
v_call: TRBV11-2
clone_size: once
d_call: TRBD1
cdr3_aa: CASSLLQGSVTEAFF
cdr3_nt: TGTGCCAGCAGCTTACTACAGGGGAGCGTTACTGAAGCTTTCTTT

j_call: TRBJ2-7
v_call: TRBV7-9
clone_size: NA
d_call: NA
cdr3_aa: CASSTAESIYEQYF
cdr3_nt: TGTGCCAGCAGCACCGCTGAAAGTATCTACGAGCAGTACTTC

j_call: TRBJ2-7
v_call: TRBV6-6
clone_size: NA
d_call: NA
cdr3_aa: CASSYSQGYEQYF
cdr3_nt: TGTGCCAGCAGTTACTCCCAGGGGTACGAGCAGTACTTC

j_call: TRBJ1-5
v_call: TRBV21-1
clone_size: once
d_call: NA
cdr3_aa: CASIQDTRTLRNQPQHF
cdr3_nt: TGTGCCAGCATCCAGGATACAAGGACTCTCAGGAATCAGCCCCAGCATTTT

j_call: TRBJ2-3
v_call: TRBV5-1
clone_size: NA
d_call: NA
cdr3_aa: CASNEDTDTQYF
cdr3_nt: TGCGCCAGCAACGAAGACACAGATACGCAGTATTTT

j_call: TRBJ2-3
v_call: TRBV13
clone_size: NA
d_call: TRBD2
cdr3_aa: CASSLGTSGDGHTQYF
cdr3_nt: TGTGCCAGCAGCTTAGGTACTAGCGGGGACGGACATACGCAGTATTTT

j_call: TRBJ2-2
v_call: TRBV9
clone_size: NA
d_call: NA
cdr3_aa: CASTQGGTGELFF
cdr3_nt: TGTGCCAGCACCCAGGGGGGAACCGGGGAGCTGTTTTTT

j_call: TRBJ2-4
v_call: TRBV2
clone_size: once
d_call: NA
cdr3_aa: CASSDRVLENIQYF
cdr3_nt: TGTGCCAGCAGTGACCGGGTCCTTGAAAACATTCAGTACTTC

j_call: TRBJ1-5
v_call: TRBV2
clone_size: NA
d_call: TRBD1
cdr3_aa: CASTWDRGGDQPQHF
cdr3_nt: TGTGCCAGCACCTGGGACAGGGGAGGCGATCAGCCCCAGCATTTT

j_call: TRBJ2-5
v_call: TRBV5-1
clone_size: NA
d_call: NA
cdr3_aa: CASSWTAEETQYF
cdr3_nt: TGCGCCAGCAGCTGGACAGCAGAAGAGACCCAGTACTTC

j_call: TRBJ2-1
v_call: TRBV5-1
clone_size: NA
d_call: TRBD2
cdr3_aa: CASSLRSSGYNEQFF
cdr3_nt: TGCGCCAGCAGCTTGCGTTCTAGCGGATACAATGAGCAGTTCTTC

j_call: TRBJ2-2
v_call: TRBV30
clone_size: NA
d_call: TRBD2
cdr3_aa: CAWIYEGLAGVNTGELFF
cdr3_nt: TGTGCCTGGATCTACGAGGGACTAGCGGGAGTGAACACCGGGGAGCTGTTTTTT

j_call: TRBJ2-1
v_call: TRBV9
clone_size: NA
d_call: TRBD1
cdr3_aa: CASSTDRDRGYNEQFF
cdr3_nt: TGTGCCAGCAGCACCGACCGGGACAGGGGGTACAATGAGCAGTTCTTC

j_call: TRBJ1-5
v_call: TRBV27
clone_size: NA
d_call: NA
cdr3_aa: CASSPSFGEDNQPQHF
cdr3_nt: TGTGCCAGCAGTCCTTCCTTCGGCGAGGACAATCAGCCCCAGCATTTT

j_call: TRBJ1-5
v_call: TRBV11-2
clone_size: NA
d_call: NA
cdr3_aa: CASSLAGVGQPQHF
cdr3_nt: TGTGCCAGCAGCTTAGCAGGGGTAGGGCAGCCCCAGCATTTT

j_call: TRBJ2-3
v_call: TRBV5-6
clone_size: NA
d_call: NA
cdr3_aa: CASSWGSGGYTDTQYF
cdr3_nt: TGTGCCAGCAGCTGGGGATCCGGGGGCTACACAGATACGCAGTATTTT

j_call: TRBJ1-2
v_call: TRBV30
clone_size: NA
d_call: TRBD1
cdr3_aa: CACLRGNGYTF
cdr3_nt: TGTGCCTGCCTCAGGGGGAATGGCTACACCTTC

j_call: TRBJ2-4
v_call: TRBV9
clone_size: NA
d_call: NA
cdr3_aa: CASSVYESENIQYF
cdr3_nt: TGTGCCAGCAGCGTTTACGAGAGTGAAAACATTCAGTACTTC

j_call: TRBJ2-1
v_call: TRBV6-1
clone_size: NA
d_call: NA
cdr3_aa: CASSEVRVNEQFF
cdr3_nt: TGTGCCAGCAGTGAAGTCAGGGTCAATGAGCAGTTCTTC

j_call: TRBJ2-7
v_call: TRBV28
clone_size: NA
d_call: NA
cdr3_aa: CASSLMGLYEQYF
cdr3_nt: TGTGCCAGCAGTTTAATGGGGCTTTACGAGCAGTACTTC

j_call: TRBJ2-1
v_call: TRBV30
clone_size: few
d_call: NA
cdr3_aa: CAWSVIGEQFF
cdr3_nt: TGTGCCTGGAGTGTAATTGGTGAGCAGTTCTTC

j_call: TRBJ1-1
v_call: TRBV6-5
clone_size: NA
d_call: NA
cdr3_aa: CASSPSEGLNTEAFF
cdr3_nt: TGTGCCAGCAGTCCTTCGGAGGGGCTGAACACTGAAGCTTTCTTT

j_call: TRBJ2-7
v_call: TRBV5-4
clone_size: NA
d_call: TRBD2
cdr3_aa: CASSFGGGDYEQYF
cdr3_nt: TGTGCCAGCAGTTTCGGCGGGGGGGACTACGAGCAGTACTTC

j_call: TRBJ1-2
v_call: TRBV18
clone_size: NA
d_call: NA
cdr3_aa: CASSPPDSLSYYGYTF
cdr3_nt: TGTGCCAGCTCACCACCGGACAGCCTTTCCTACTATGGCTACACCTTC

j_call: TRBJ2-1
v_call: TRBV11-2
clone_size: NA
d_call: TRBD2
cdr3_aa: CASSLAGGPPGEQFF
cdr3_nt: TGTGCCAGCAGCTTAGCGGGAGGTCCCCCGGGTGAGCAGTTCTTC

j_call: TRBJ2-5
v_call: TRBV5-6
clone_size: NA
d_call: NA
cdr3_aa: CASSSQVQETQYF
cdr3_nt: TGTGCCAGCAGCTCACAGGTACAAGAGACCCAGTACTTC

j_call: TRBJ2-5
v_call: TRBV25-1
clone_size: NA
d_call: TRBD2
cdr3_aa: CASSEYGGETQYF
cdr3_nt: TGTGCCAGCAGTGAATACGGGGGGGAGACCCAGTACTTC